The rows below give T cell receptor beta chains drawn from one sample of a study of blood T cell repertoires in COVID-19. Profiling relied on immunoSEQ multiplex PCR, and the TCRdb table lists in-frame clones only, not all of them. The sample lists roughly 64,000 clones; 65% to 90% were seen once. Specimen: peripheral blood. These receptors came from a man aged 50-60 years with active COVID-19. CDR3s include the opening cysteine and the closing phenylalanine or tryptophan. Fields, in order: clone size, J gene, D gene, V gene, CDR3 DNA, CDR3 protein. A D gene is named only where the DNA matches it firmly. The size field is filled for only some rows; it gives once, few, many or a size class.

clone_size: -; j_call: TRBJ1-2; d_call: -; v_call: TRBV3-1/TRBV3-2; cdr3_nt: TGTGCCAGCAGCCAAGGGCAGTACTATGGCTACACCTTC; cdr3_aa: CASSQGQYYGYTF
clone_size: -; j_call: TRBJ2-4; d_call: TRBD2; v_call: TRBV4-1; cdr3_nt: TGCGCCAGCAGCCAAGCCTCCCTGACTAGCGGGAGGACCAAAAACATTCAGTACTTC; cdr3_aa: CASSQASLTSGRTKNIQYF
clone_size: -; j_call: TRBJ1-5; d_call: -; v_call: TRBV7-9; cdr3_nt: TGTGCCAGCAGCTTAGCTTTGCGGCAGGGAGGTGATCAGCCCCAGCATTTT; cdr3_aa: CASSLALRQGGDQPQHF
clone_size: medium-sized; j_call: TRBJ2-3; d_call: TRBD2; v_call: TRBV24-1; cdr3_nt: TGTGCCACCAGTGATCTTGGGACTAGCGGAGATCTTTCTAGCACAGATACGCAGTATTTT; cdr3_aa: CATSDLGTSGDLSSTDTQYF
clone_size: -; j_call: TRBJ2-7; d_call: -; v_call: TRBV5-1; cdr3_nt: TGCGCCAGCAGCCTGGACGTAGCCTACGAGCAGTACTTC; cdr3_aa: CASSLDVAYEQYF
clone_size: -; j_call: TRBJ2-7; d_call: TRBD1; v_call: TRBV5-1; cdr3_nt: TGCGCCAGCAGCGTGACAGGGAACTCCTACGAGCAGTACTTC; cdr3_aa: CASSVTGNSYEQYF
clone_size: -; j_call: TRBJ2-5; d_call: -; v_call: TRBV7-9; cdr3_nt: TGTGCCAGCAGGAGTTATCAAGAGACCCAGTACTTC; cdr3_aa: CASRSYQETQYF
clone_size: few; j_call: TRBJ1-1; d_call: -; v_call: TRBV5-1; cdr3_nt: TGCGCCAGCAGCCCGGGAGACACTGAAGCTTTCTTT; cdr3_aa: CASSPGDTEAFF
clone_size: -; j_call: TRBJ2-7; d_call: TRBD1; v_call: TRBV3-1/TRBV3-2; cdr3_nt: TGTGCCAGTGGGGACAGGGGGCTCTACGAGCAGTACTTC; cdr3_aa: CASGDRGLYEQYF
clone_size: -; j_call: TRBJ2-7; d_call: TRBD2; v_call: TRBV19; cdr3_nt: TGTGCCAGTTCTCGGACTAGCGGGGGGGCCTACGAGCAGTACTTC; cdr3_aa: CASSRTSGGAYEQYF
clone_size: -; j_call: TRBJ1-2; d_call: TRBD1; v_call: TRBV15; cdr3_nt: TGTGCCACCAGCATAACCGGACAGGAGAACTATGGCTACACCTTC; cdr3_aa: CATSITGQENYGYTF
clone_size: -; j_call: TRBJ2-5; d_call: -; v_call: TRBV3-1/TRBV3-2; cdr3_nt: TGTGCCAGCAGCCAAGATCCCCAGCCCCGGGCCCAGTACTTC; cdr3_aa: CASSQDPQPRAQYF
clone_size: -; j_call: TRBJ2-7; d_call: -; v_call: TRBV28; cdr3_nt: TGTGCCAGCAGCCCCATAGCTTTCGAGCAGTACTTC; cdr3_aa: CASSPIAFEQYF
clone_size: -; j_call: TRBJ2-3; d_call: -; v_call: TRBV6-4; cdr3_nt: TGTGCCTACCGGTCGGATACGCAGTATTTT; cdr3_aa: CAYRSDTQYF
clone_size: -; j_call: TRBJ2-1; d_call: TRBD2; v_call: TRBV14; cdr3_nt: TGTGCCAGCAGCCCGGCTAGCGGGGGATTTTACAATGAGCAGTTCTTC; cdr3_aa: CASSPASGGFYNEQFF
clone_size: -; j_call: TRBJ1-3; d_call: TRBD1; v_call: TRBV6-2/TRBV6-3; cdr3_nt: TGTGCCAGCAGTTCGACAGGGTCGGCTGGAAACACCATATATTTT; cdr3_aa: CASSSTGSAGNTIYF
clone_size: few; j_call: TRBJ1-5; d_call: TRBD1; v_call: TRBV18; cdr3_nt: TGTGCCAGCTCGATGGGACAGAATCAGCCCCAGCATTTT; cdr3_aa: CASSMGQNQPQHF
clone_size: -; j_call: TRBJ1-2; d_call: TRBD1; v_call: TRBV11-2; cdr3_nt: TGTGCCAGCAGCGCCCAACTTACAGGGGTAAACTATGGCTACACCTTC; cdr3_aa: CASSAQLTGVNYGYTF
clone_size: -; j_call: TRBJ2-1; d_call: TRBD1; v_call: TRBV10-3; cdr3_nt: TGTGCCATCAGTGATTCTAGGGACAGCTACAATGAGCAGTTCTTC; cdr3_aa: CAISDSRDSYNEQFF
clone_size: -; j_call: TRBJ2-7; d_call: -; v_call: TRBV19; cdr3_nt: TGTGCCAGTAGTATAGGCGAGACAGCATACGAGCAGTACTTC; cdr3_aa: CASSIGETAYEQYF
clone_size: -; j_call: TRBJ2-3; d_call: -; v_call: TRBV2; cdr3_nt: TGTGCCAGCAGTGACCACGAGGGCACAGATACGCAGTATTTT; cdr3_aa: CASSDHEGTDTQYF
clone_size: once; j_call: TRBJ2-7; d_call: -; v_call: TRBV29-1; cdr3_nt: TGCAGCGTCGCGGGACTCACGAGCTCCTACGAGCAGTACTTC; cdr3_aa: CSVAGLTSSYEQYF